Detailed here is one T cell receptor (beta chain). Antigen unknown. These data come from a study of CD8 T cells in Susac syndrome. Per the germline V gene, CDR1 is MGHRA and CDR2 is YSYEKL. This CDR3 spans 13 amino acids. Trimming took 1 base from V and 2 from J, leaving 6 bases between them. RNA amounts of roughly 0.5 to 1 ug underwent reverse transcription with random hexamers. A single record per CDR3 protein comes from TCRdb applying MiXCR to the immunoSEQ multiplex PCR reads. The table has under 95,000 distinct CDR3 sequences, 85% to 95% seen once. Notes on the study in general: Total CD8+ and CD8+ TEMRA repertoires contained 15 to 20 and five Susac-specific public clones, respectively.

The sequencing sample was made of CD8+ T cells from PBMCs. The chain links TRBV4-1 to TRBJ2-7; D gene unclear. This clonotype was obtained from a human donor with Susac syndrome. CDR3 in amino acids: CASSQGPAYEQYF. In DNA, the CDR3 is TGCGCCAGCAGCCAAGGGCCAGCCTACGAGCAGTACTTC.